This TCR beta chain is drawn from a study of spatial heterogeneity in lung cancer. Every molecule of TCR cDNA had its own unique molecular identifier. TCRdb fed the 5' RACE reads into MiXCR, producing one record per CDR3 protein. Of approximately 90,000 distinct CDR3 sequences in the sample, about 9.4% were seen once. This clonotype was observed at least ten times. Its antigen is undetermined. Trimming at V came to 1 base and at J to 4 bases, leaving 2 bases not matched to a gene. The CDR3 is 15 amino acids. Germline CDR1 and CDR2: MNHEY and SMNVEV (reference sequence). Overall study findings and caveats: Blood carried ubiquitous expanded tumor TCRs more at resection than follow-up.

The time point here: sample taken at primary tumor resection. Sequencing covered unsorted whole RNA taken from tumor, nontumor lung or frozen PBMC. Samples were obtained from some 70 donors, all untreated early-stage non-small cell lung cancer patients. This chain connects TRBV27 to TRBJ2-5; 11 nucleotides align to TRBD2. The sequence was obtained from a male donor with early-stage non-small cell lung cancer. Sample: PBMCs, taken at surgery. CDR3 loop: CASSLLAGGRETQYF. The CDR3 region has the DNA TGTGCCAGCAGTTTATTAGCGGGGGGGCGAGAGACCCAGTACTTC.